The next 10 T cell receptor beta chains were all read from a single sample in a study of cytomegalovirus exposure and HLA in healthy donors. 60 Vbeta and 13 Jbeta primers were used in PCR. This table comes from immunoSEQ multiplex PCR, and its TCRdb copy is limited to in-frame clones, with some not included. This table holds about 170,000 clones, around 77% found once. Source material: PBMCs. Receptor source: a female donor in good health and CMV-seronegative.

This chain uses TRBV4-1 with TRBJ2-7, with 8 positions matching TRBD1. The V segment lost 9 bases and the J segment 0 bases; nucleotides outside the gene matches: 7. The CDR3 contains 14 residues. Germline V gives CDR1 MGHRA, CDR2 YSYEKL. The CDR3 is CASSITGGSYEQYF. In nucleotides, the CDR3 is TGCGCCAGTTCGATAACAGGGGGCTCCTACGAGCAGTACTTC.

Only one count was recorded for this clone. In DNA, the CDR3 is TGTGCCAGCAGTACCACAGGGTTGTTCTACAATGAGCAGTTCTTC. Residues: CASSTTGLFYNEQFF. This chain joins TRBV27 and TRBJ2-1, with D possibly TRBD1 on 6 matching bases. The germline CDR1 and CDR2 sequences are MNHEY and SMNVEV (reference sequence). V was cut by 5 bases and J by 3 bases, with 14 bases left in between. CDR3 length: 15 amino acids.

The chain carries TRBV2 and TRBJ2-3; weak D call: TRBD1 (6 bases). Germline V gene lookup returns CDR1 SNHLY and CDR2 FYNNEI. The V and J ends lost 1 base and 4 bases respectively, with 6 bases between them. CDR3 length: 13 residues. The CDR3 DNA is TGTGCCAGCAGTGAAGGGGGGCCAGATACGCAGTATTTT. The encoded protein is CASSEGGPDTQYF.

The chain links TRBV9 to TRBJ2-5; the D gene is possibly TRBD1 (5 bases). The length of the CDR3 is 11 residues. Germline CDR1 and CDR2: SGDLS and YYNGEE. The V end lost 3 bases, the J end lost 7 bases, and 7 bases lay between the germline ends. The CDR3 protein is CASSEGATQYF. The CDR3 nucleotides are TGTGCCAGCAGCGAAGGGGCGACCCAGTACTTC. Using reference TRBV9 and TRBJ2-5 for the parts outside the CDR3, the full variable domain is DSGVTQTPKHLITATGQRVTLRCSPRSGDLSVYWYQQSLDQGLQFLIQYYNGEERAKGNILERFSAQQFPDLHSELNLSSLELGDSALYFCASSEGATQYFGPGTRLLVL.

The chain combines TRBV7-2 with TRBJ1-5; possible D gene TRBD1, 6 bases. The germline V gene has CDR1 SGHTA and CDR2 FQGNSA. The CDR3 is made up of 15 amino acids. V shed 5 bases and J shed 2 bases, with 13 bases lying between them. Here the CDR3 DNA reads TGTGCCAGCAGCCCGGACAGCCAGCGCAATCAGCCCCAGCATTTT. Translating it yields CASSPDSQRNQPQHF.

CDR3 region: CATGTGGDTQYF. CDR3 sequence (DNA): TGTGCCACCGGGACAGGGGGGGATACGCAGTATTTT. V usage is TRBV10-3 and J usage is TRBJ2-3; 11 bases are shared with TRBD1. In germline, CDR1 is ENHRY, CDR2 SYGVKD. The CDR3 runs 12 residues. The V gene end was trimmed by 10 bases and the J gene end by 6 bases; junction bases not matched to a gene: 3.

The rearrangement joins TRBV19 to TRBJ1-5, with D perhaps TRBD1 (6 bases). With 8 bases removed from V and 0 bases from J, the gap between germline ends came to 14 bases. The germline CDR1 and CDR2 sequences are LNHDA and SQIVND (reference sequence). The CDR3 loop spans 15 amino acids. DNA for the CDR3: TGTGCCAGTGGGGGGGCAGTCTATAGCAATCAGCCCCAGCATTTT. It codes for CASGGAVYSNQPQHF.

This clone was recorded once. The V call is TRBV6-4, the J call TRBJ2-7; 8 positions match TRBD1. Germline CDR1 MRHNA, CDR2 SNTAGT. The CDR3 has 13 residues. V trimming: 8 bases; J trimming: 3 bases; junction bases outside the gene matches: 6. The CDR3 DNA follows: TGTGCCAGCTCGGACAGGGCGCACTACGAGCAGTACTTC. Its translation is CASSDRAHYEQYF.

The V gene is TRBV6-4, the J gene TRBJ2-5; D call uncertain. Deletions cut 0 bases from V and 4 bases from J, with 18 bases between. Germline V CDR1 and CDR2: MRHNA, SNTAGT. CDR3 length: 17 residues. CDR3 amino acids: CASSDSEKTPRGETQYF. The CDR3 DNA follows: TGTGCCAGCAGTGACTCGGAAAAGACCCCCCGAGGAGAGACCCAGTACTTC.

J is TRBJ1-1 and V is TRBV4-1; 10 nucleotides line up with TRBD1. CDR3 length: 17 amino acids. Germline V gene sequence: CDR1 MGHRA, CDR2 YSYEKL. The trim removed 4 bases at V and 1 base at J, leaving 9 bases unmatched. DNA of the CDR3: TGCGCCAGCAGCCGGATTATGACAGGGGGCCCGAACACTGAAGCTTTCTTT. This sequence encodes CASSRIMTGGPNTEAFF.